This T cell receptor (beta chain) was sequenced in a study of T cells after posttransplantation cyclophosphamide. Sequencing was performed with immunoSEQ multiplex PCR; in TCRdb, only in-frame clones are kept and a portion is missing. The table lists 10,000 to 12,000 clones, 95% of them singletons, with 0.25% to 0.35% in the top ten. General study findings and limits: Recipient CMV seropositivity and CMV reactivation strongly tracked TRB clonality. Tissue-infiltrating T cells from skin or gut overlapped little with blood T cells. Later blood repertoires were often dominated by clones from the donor CD8+ memory compartment.

The CDR3 loop spans 14 amino acids. V dropped 7 bases and J dropped 5; count of bases not matched to a gene: 4. Per the germline V gene, CDR1 is MGHRA and CDR2 is YSYEKL. This clone appeared a single time. Its antigen is as yet unknown. The naive gate required viable CD3+CD4+ or CD3+CD8+ cells with CCR7+CD45RA+CD45RO-CD95-CD27+CD28+ phenotype. This rearrangement joins TRBV4-1 to TRBJ2-1; TRBD2 agrees at 11 bases. This TCR was sampled from a man aged 25 to 40 in good health and a related stem cell transplant donor. The specimen was naive CD8+ T cells sorted from PBMCs. The CDR3 here is CASNLAGGHNEQFF. CDR3 nucleotide sequence: TGCGCCAGCAACCTAGCGGGGGGCCACAATGAGCAGTTCTTC.